Presented here are 12 T cell receptor beta chains from one specimen sequenced in a study of response to subunit inactivated influenza vaccine. TCRdb redid the calling of the RT-PCR reads with MiXCR, one entry per CDR3 protein. The sample lists fewer than 700,000 distinct CDR3 sequences; 10% to 15% were seen once. Material: PBMCs from blood, obtained roughly 48 days after vaccination. The receptor set was obtained from a man aged 50 to 59 who received an inactivated influenza vaccine.

This clonotype has ten or more counts. V and J are TRBV6-2 or TRBV6-3 and TRBJ1-1; D ambiguous. The V and J ends lost 8 bases and 1 base respectively, with 14 bases between them. The germline CDR1 and CDR2 sequences are MNHEY and SVGEGT. The CDR3 covers 14 residues. The CDR3 nucleotides read TGTGCCAGCCTTAAGCGACCAGAGAACACTGAAGCTTTCTTT. It encodes CASLKRPENTEAFF.

There are a few counts of this clonotype. The gene calls are TRBV12-3 or TRBV12-4 and TRBJ2-3, with 7 nucleotides matching TRBD2. With V trimmed by 5 bases and J by 5 bases, 7 bases remained unmatched. There are 14 residues in the CDR3. In nucleotides, the CDR3 is TGTGCCAGCAGTCCTCGGGGGAGGGGAGATACGCAGTATTTT. As protein: CASSPRGRGDTQYF.

The gene calls are TRBV7-8 and TRBJ1-1, with 8 positions matching TRBD1. The germline V gene encodes CDR1 SGHVS and CDR2 FQNEAQ. This CDR3 has 15 amino acids. V trimming: 3 bases; J trimming: 1 base; junction bases outside the gene matches: 4. The CDR3 loop reads CASSFTDRGNTEAFF. CDR3 nucleotide sequence: TGTGCCAGCAGCTTCACCGACAGGGGGAACACTGAAGCTTTCTTT. The full variable domain, with the rest looked up from reference TRBV7-8 and TRBJ1-1, is GAGVSQSPRYKVAKRGQDVALRCDPISGHVSLFWYQQALGQGPEFLTYFQNEAQLDKSGLPSDRFFAERPEGSVSTLKIQRTQQEDSAVYLCASSFTDRGNTEAFFGQGTRLTVV.

This clonotype was observed a single time. The chain employs TRBV5-1 and TRBJ2-5; maybe TRBD1 (5 bases). The V gene lost 0 bases and the J gene lost 9 bases, with 15 bases spanning the gap. The CDR3 spans 14 residues. Germline CDR1 and CDR2: SGHRS and YFSETQ. The DNA for the CDR3 is TGCGCCAGCAGCTTGGTAGGACACGATCGGGCCCAGTACTTC. Protein: CASSLVGHDRAQYF.

V and J are TRBV29-1 and TRBJ1-2, with D possibly TRBD1 on 6 matching bases. The CDR3 is made up of 13 amino acids. V was clipped by 2 bases and J by 10 bases, with 17 bases between them. In germline, CDR1 is SQVTM, CDR2 ANQGSEA. The CDR3 nucleotides read TGCAGCGTTGAAATCGGGGGCTTTTACGACTACACCTTC. Its protein product is CSVEIGGFYDYTF. The whole variable domain, filled in from reference TRBV29-1 and TRBJ1-2, reads SAVISQKPSRDICQRGTSLTIQCQVDSQVTMMFWYRQQPGQSLTLIATANQGSEATYESGFVIDKFPISRPNLTFSTLTVSNMSPEDSSIYLCSVEIGGFYDYTFGSGTRLTVV.

This clonotype showed up many times. V gene TRBV12-3 or TRBV12-4 combines with J gene TRBJ2-1; 9 bases agree with TRBD1. This CDR3 is built from 16 residues. The junction had 24 bases not matched to a gene; V was cut back by 8 bases and J by 16 bases. CDR3 sequence (DNA): TGTGCCAGCCGCCCCTCTGGTGGGACAGGGATCCCCCCTCTCTTCTTC. Amino acid sequence: CASRPSGGTGIPPLFF.

This clonotype has a count of ten or more. Germline is not matched at one junction end, which may reflect a read error. CDR3 nucleotide sequence: TGTGCCAGCAGCTCGACAGGGTTCTCCAACAATGAGCAGTTCTTC. Translation: CASSSTGFSNNEQFF. The chain has TRBV7-2 and TRBJ2-1; 7 nucleotides align to TRBD1. From germline, CDR1 is SGHTA and CDR2 FQGNSA. This CDR3 has 15 residues.

This clonotype was observed a handful of times. This chain links TRBV28 with TRBJ2-5; possibly TRBD2 for D (6 bases). CDR3 size: 13 residues. Germline V gene sequence: CDR1 MDHEN, CDR2 SYDVKM. V was shortened by 6 bases and J by 6 bases, with 14 bases between the two germline ends. Here the CDR3 DNA reads TGTGCCAGCAGATATACGGGGGAGAAGACCCAGTACTTC. The encoded protein is CASRYTGEKTQYF.

The sample holds a few counts of this clonotype. The chain recombines TRBV7-9 with TRBJ1-2, with D unclear. CDR1 is SEHNR and CDR2 is FQNEAQ in the germline V gene (reference sequence). The CDR3 covers 13 residues. Trimming removed 0 bases at V and 12 bases at J, with 14 bases between. The CDR3 protein is CASSLAGGTRHTF. CDR3 DNA sequence: TGTGCCAGCAGCTTAGCGGGCGGCACCAGGCACACCTTC.

This clonotype was observed a handful of times. V and J are TRBV12-3 or TRBV12-4 and TRBJ2-7, with TRBD1 matching 11 bases. This CDR3 is 13 amino acids long. CDR3 sequence reads: CAVSGQGDYEQYF. CDR3 coding DNA: TGTGCAGTGTCGGGACAGGGGGACTACGAGCAGTACTTC.

This clonotype was counted at least ten times. V usage is TRBV10-3 and J usage is TRBJ1-5; no clear D gene. The V gene lost 0 bases and the J gene lost 0 bases, with 12 bases spanning the gap. This CDR3 spans 17 amino acids. Germline CDR1 reads ENHRY; CDR2 reads SYGVKD. CDR3 in amino acids: CAISESAVPYSNQPQHF. The CDR3 DNA reads TGTGCCATCAGTGAGTCGGCAGTTCCATATAGCAATCAGCCCCAGCATTTT.

V gene TRBV5-8 combines with J gene TRBJ1-6; D unclear. Germline CDR1 is SGHTS and CDR2 is YDEGEE. Trimming stripped 5 bases from V and 0 bases from J, with 6 bases between. The CDR3 spans 14 residues. The DNA of the CDR3 is TGTGCCAGCAGGGAACACTCCTATAATTCACCCCTCCACTTT. It translates to CASREHSYNSPLHF. The variable domain in full, with the rest retrieved from reference TRBV5-8 and TRBJ1-6, is EAGVTQSPTHLIKTRGQQATLRCSPISGHTSVYWYQQALGLGLQFLLWYDEGEERNRGNFPPRFSGRQFPNYSSELNVNALELEDSALYLCASREHSYNSPLHFGNGTRLTVT.